This TCR beta chain was obtained from a study of vaccination and CD4 T cells after COVID-19. Cultured CD4+ T cell DNA underwent sequencing with the Oncomine TCR Beta short-read assay. TCRdb called the PCR reads again in MiXCR, with one record for every CDR3 protein. The sample records thousands of distinct CDR3 sequences, about 48% being singletons. This clonotype showed up just a few times. Its specificity is not known. Described treatment: roughly ten-day PBMC culture with coronavirus spike peptide pools or control peptides (ViraFEST assay). Those CD4+ T cells from the unexposed donor predate the COVID-19 pandemic (2011-2018). On days 3 and 7, half the medium was swapped for fresh IL-2-containing medium. Overall study findings and caveats: The authors identified 304 of 307 vaccine-specific clones in convalescent patients as spike mono-reactive.

This clonotype was sampled from a human donor in good health. The sequenced sample was CD4+ T cells from blood, cultured in vitro.

The CDR3 reads CASSPDGQGYNEQFF. The DNA of the CDR3 is TGTGCCAGCAGCCCCGATGGACAGGGTTACAATGAGCAGTTCTTC. The V call is TRBV7-2, the J call TRBJ2-1; 8 bases are shared with TRBD1. The V gene's germline CDR1 is SGHTA and CDR2 FQGNSA. With V trimmed by 5 bases and J by 4 bases, 7 bases remained unmatched. The CDR3 is 15 amino acids.